This entry features one T cell receptor beta chain sequence. This sample was included in a study of blood T cell repertoires in COVID-19. Across the study: Whether acute or convalescent, the COVID-19 samples came from the United States, Italy and Spain. From T cells, B-cell-depleted T cells, or PBMCs came the material, which was cDNA or gDNA.

Germline CDR1 and CDR2: LNHNV and YYDKDF (reference sequence). V lost 0 bases and J lost 2, with 15 bases in between. The CDR3 covers 17 residues. Under the authors' procedure: Reference gene primer amplification gave estimated nucleated cell counts. Libraries were prepared by immunoSEQ multiplex PCR; TCRdb keeps only in-frame clonotypes and omits some of them. That table furnishes V, J and clone size, whereas the DNA furnished D and trimming. The top ten clones hold around 2.9% of a sample with 200,000 to 250,000 clones, 85% to 90% of them seen once. The genes are TRBV15 and TRBJ2-3, with D perhaps matching TRBD1 (5 bases). The sequencing input was peripheral blood. The TCR comes from an older woman with acute or convalescent COVID-19. CDR3: CATSRERARQSTDTQYF. CDR3 bases: TGTGCCACCAGCAGAGAACGGGCGAGACAGTCCACAGATACGCAGTATTTT.